These T cell receptor beta chains were read from a single sample in a study of CD8+CD57+ T cells in acquired aplastic anemia. TCRdb re-called the reads with MiXCR, one entry per CDR3 protein. The data contain some 140,000 distinct CDR3 sequences, about 48% of them seen just once; the ten biggest clones take up roughly 12%. The sample comprised sorted CD4+, CD8+, or CD8+CD57+ T cells (not recorded which) from PBMCs. Receptors originate from a human donor with aplastic anemia. Both conserved end residues are part of each CDR3.

TRBJ2-3	TRBV25-1	CASSPATETDTQYF
TRBJ1-6	TRBV10-1	CASSACSMNSPLYF
TRBJ1-1	TRBV7-2	CASSALQGTEAFF
TRBJ1-1	TRBV19	CASASFGTEAFF
TRBJ1-6	TRBV7-9	CASSHTTEPNSPLHF
TRBJ2-5	TRBV6-5	CASSYSPTGTETQYF
TRBJ2-5	TRBV20-1	CSARVPGTAQRTQYF
TRBJ2-5	TRBV7-8	CASSSVRTSGGAQETQYF
TRBJ2-7	TRBV2	CASRVGGTAYEQYF
TRBJ2-7	TRBV25-1	CATRVASAQYF
TRBJ1-2	TRBV3-1	CGSSQVGTGYGYTF
TRBJ2-7	TRBV19	CASSMAVTLYEQYF
TRBJ1-2	TRBV20-1	CSAGDRAWDYGYTF
TRBJ2-1	TRBV7-9	CASSSLLLEQFF
TRBJ2-7	TRBV20-1	CSARGDRGHEQYF
TRBJ2-7	TRBV5-6	CASSSSGPTYEQYF
TRBJ2-7	TRBV10-2	CASKGGASGREAYEQYF
TRBJ2-1	TRBV9	CASSPAGGRNNEQFF
TRBJ2-5	TRBV3-1	CASSRQGTEETQYF
TRBJ2-5	TRBV2	CASRVLETQYF
TRBJ1-2	TRBV7-9	CASSTGGRIYGYTF
TRBJ2-3	TRBV7-9	CASRRRRDSAADTQYF
TRBJ2-1	TRBV19	CASSMGRGEQFF
TRBJ1-2	TRBV9	CASSGQAPGAYGYTF
TRBJ2-2	TRBV7-9	CASSLRTSGELFF
TRBJ1-2	TRBV2	CASSPANYGYTF
TRBJ2-7	TRBV4-2	CASSQGMGISSYEQYF
TRBJ1-3	TRBV29-1	CSVGTVLSGNTIYF
TRBJ2-7	TRBV20-1	CSARGTQESYEQYF
TRBJ1-2	TRBV2	CASLGGTGKGYTF
TRBJ2-3	TRBV15	CATSRQTGVTDTQYF
TRBJ2-1	TRBV12-3/TRBV12-4	CASSLTSGFGNEQFF
TRBJ1-5	TRBV19	CASSGQGGGQPQHF
TRBJ1-6	TRBV2	CASSTNGGNSPLHF
TRBJ1-4	TRBV4-2	CASSQMTGTVVKLFF
TRBJ2-1	TRBV24-1	CATSDLDRLSSYNEQFF
TRBJ2-7	TRBV20-1	CSARDLDRAFYEQYF
TRBJ1-1	TRBV10-3	CAIRDRVLNTEAFF
TRBJ2-7	TRBV20-1	CSAQVVEQYF
TRBJ2-3	TRBV11-1	CASSLITSGSGTDTQYF
TRBJ2-7	TRBV7-8	CASSLAGAPYEQYF
TRBJ2-3	TRBV9	CASSVVGREGDTQYF
TRBJ2-3	TRBV2	CASSDYTDTQYF
TRBJ2-7	TRBV10-3	CAISEQGSYEQYF
TRBJ2-7	TRBV10-3	CAIRYGGGTYEQYF
TRBJ1-2	TRBV19	CASRYSNDGYTF
TRBJ2-3	TRBV7-9	CASSSREATDTQYF